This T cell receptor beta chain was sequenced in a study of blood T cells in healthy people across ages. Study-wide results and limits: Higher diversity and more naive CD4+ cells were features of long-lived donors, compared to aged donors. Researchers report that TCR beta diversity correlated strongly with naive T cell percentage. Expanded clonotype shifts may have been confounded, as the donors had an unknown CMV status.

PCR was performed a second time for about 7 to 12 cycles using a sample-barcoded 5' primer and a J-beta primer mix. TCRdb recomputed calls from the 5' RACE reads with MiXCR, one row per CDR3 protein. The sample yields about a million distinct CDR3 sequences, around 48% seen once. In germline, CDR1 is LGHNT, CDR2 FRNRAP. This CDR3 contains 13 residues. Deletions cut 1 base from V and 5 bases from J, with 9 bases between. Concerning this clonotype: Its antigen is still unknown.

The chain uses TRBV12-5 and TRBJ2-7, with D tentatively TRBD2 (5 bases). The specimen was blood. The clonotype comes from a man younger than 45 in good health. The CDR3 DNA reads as TGTGCTAGTGGTTTGGACGGGAAGCACGAGCAGTACTTC. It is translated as CASGLDGKHEQYF.